The present T cell receptor beta chain was sequenced within a study of Graves' ophthalmopathy and Graves' hyperthyroidism listed by TCRdb under 2018. With respect to the entire study: Peripheral blood was collected before any treatment was given, at the time of initial diagnosis. In roughly 6 hyperthyroidism patients, T-cell repertoires of thyroid tissue and blood were compared. Following sample collection, hyperthyroidism patients were given methimazole at a starting dose of 30 mg daily, and ophthalmopathy patients were given high-dose intravenous methylprednisolone. In total, approximately 130 blood samples were TCR-sequenced: fewer than 50 ophthalmopathy, approximately 80 hyperthyroidism and some 17 hyperthyroidism-to-ophthalmopathy patients. To explore V-J signatures that distinguish ophthalmopathy from hyperthyroidism, a discovery set of around 100 patients was enrolled, made up of roughly 41 with ophthalmopathy and roughly 57 with stable hyperthyroidism. An independent validation cohort was composed of fewer than 20 hyperthyroidism patients and around 16 patients who later progressed from hyperthyroidism to ophthalmopathy. TCR beta repertoire signatures were used to distinguish Graves' ophthalmopathy from Graves' hyperthyroidism and to predict progression to ophthalmopathy. For training and testing, the roughly 100 patients in the discovery cohort were randomly divided in a 7:3 ratio.

A patient counted as having stable hyperthyroidism if there was no progression to ophthalmopathy within 18 months of follow-up. Patients with hyperthyroidism were aged 18 to 65 years, had been newly diagnosed, and had a disease duration of less than 2 months. Patients with other autoimmune diseases, uncontrolled infections, pregnancy or lactation were excluded from the study. Clinical symptoms, serum thyroxine, TRAb, thyroid ultrasound and orbital computed tomography were used for diagnosis. Using Ficoll-Paque density gradient centrifugation, PBMCs were isolated from 9.5 to 10 ml of fresh peripheral blood. Total RNA was extracted using Trizol reagent, and RNA quality was checked on an Agilent 2100 Bioanalyzer. Worth noting for this clonotype: Its recognized antigen is unknown. There are no base qualities to consult, and no much larger clone falls within one base.

For repertoire sequencing, the TCR beta CDR3 regions were amplified from RNA transcripts. HTBI primers and the Qiagen OneStep RT-PCR kit were used in a first-round RT-PCR, which was followed by a second-round multiplex PCR, size selection and purification. Libraries were sequenced paired-end with 100 bp reads on an Illumina HiSeq2000. On the authors' methods: SOAPnuke was used for read processing, and reads with adapters, uncalled bases, a mean Phred below 15, or no exact constant-primer or identifier match were discarded. COPE v1.2.5 was used to merge high-quality paired reads. Clonotypes were defined as unique nucleotide sequences and were aligned to IMGT TRB V, D and J references using MiTCR v1.1. Only V-J combinations with frequency above 0.0001 were analysed, covering about 99% of repertoires. For each V-J combination, a TCR clonal expansion and chaos score was defined as the ratio of F50 clonal expansion to chaos observed in the TCRdist matrix. Features were reduced by Welch's t-statistics and random forest to roughly 14 V-J combinations, which fed a naive Bayes classifier. Thyroid-blood repertoire similarity was quantified with the Morisita-Horn index. TCRdb ran its own pipeline on the public reads, namely fastp trimming at Q25 and MiXCR clone calling, and kept in-frame beta chains. Each record represents a unique CDR3 protein, reported with the most common genes and DNA among its rows. In this record, the V and J calls reflect TCRdb's handling and not the investigators' own analysis. Recorded for this sample are a few hundred thousand distinct CDR3 sequences; around 21% of them occurred a single time. The ten largest clones represent roughly 3% of the sample.

General conclusions and limits of the study: In validation, the model predicted ophthalmopathy progression with 55% to 71% sensitivity and about 73% specificity; roughly eleven predicted patients were CT-confirmed with GO in a median of around 6 months. No statistical method was used to predetermine the sample size, and group allocation was not hidden from the investigators. Most of the expanded thyroid clonotypes with a frequency above 0.001 were also detected in blood, and it was suggested that the thyroid immune response may be reflected by blood repertoires. In cross-validation, the 13-signature model distinguished ophthalmopathy from stable hyperthyroidism with nearly 90% sensitivity and roughly 81% specificity, and in the test set the corresponding values were roughly 80% and 76%.

V is cut back by 5 bases and J by 1 base, with 11 bases in the junction unmatched. Including cysteine and phenylalanine, the CDR3 has 17 amino acids. Left in the record is the CDR3 DNA by itself, 51 bases read in frame from the first base. CDR1 and CDR2 (SGHNT, YENEEA) derive from the germline V gene. What was sequenced was peripheral blood. The rearrangement combines TRBV11-3 with TRBJ2-5, with 9 junctional bases fitting TRBD2. This receptor was taken from a woman between 18 and 30 years old with stable Graves' hyperthyroidism. Donor details come from another sample of the same person, matched by shared clones. This receptor carries the CDR3 CASSQGTSSTAQETQYF. The base sequence is TGTGCCAGCAGCCAGGGGACTAGCTCTACCGCCCAAGAGACCCAGTACTTC.